This TCR beta chain originates from a study of Ad26.COV2.S vaccination and SARS-CoV-2 variants (dated by TCRdb to the early 2020s). Background for the entire study: Donors in the vaccine arm were drawn from COV1001, a phase I-IIa trial of Ad26.COV2.S in healthy adults that was multicentre, randomized, double-blind and placebo-controlled. TCRbeta repertoire sequencing served as the tool for gauging how specific and how broad the SARS-CoV-2-reactive T cell receptors were following Ad26.COV2.S vaccination. Trial participants were randomized into five groups of five: low-dose or high-dose Ad26.COV2.S given once or twice, or placebo on both occasions. Throughout the experiments and outcome assessment, investigators stayed blinded to trial group allocation. Ad26.COV2.S was administered intramuscularly at 5 x 10^10 or 1 x 10^11 viral particles, either as a single shot or as two shots given 56 days apart. The TCR-sequenced set comprised approximately 30 samples: around 20 Ad26.COV2.S vaccine recipients, 5 placebo recipients and 8 SARS-CoV-2 convalescent individuals.

The immunoSEQ Assay was the method used to sequence TCRbeta CDR3 regions. After extraction, genomic DNA underwent amplification by bias-controlled multiplex PCR, followed by high-throughput sequencing. The study's processing was this. To quantify the absolute abundance of each unique TCRbeta CDR3 region, sequences were collapsed and filtered. Usable DNA was measured by amplifying reference genes present in all nucleated cells, and TCRbeta template counts were normalized to that usable DNA to estimate T cell fraction. Repertoire TCRs were annotated as SARS-CoV-2-specific by exact matching of V gene, CDR3 amino acid sequence and J gene to a known reactive TCR set. The reference SARS-CoV-2 TCR set came from MIRA and was filtered for enrichment in COVID-19-positive ImmuneCODE repertoires, removing public or cross-reactive TCRs. Based on the MIRA antigens, annotated TCRs were further analysed at the level of specific ORF or position within ORF. Depth was the summed frequency of annotated unique rearrangements, while breadth was defined as annotated unique rearrangements over total unique productive rearrangements. Two-sided Wilcoxon rank-sum tests were used to compare TCR breadth between groups. TCRdb provides this immuneACCESS table in a form limited to in-frame rearrangements. Some clones are lacking; in checked studies, under half of them reflect an unresolved V gene, and why the rest are absent is not known. V, J and clone size are those of that table, while D and trimming were read from the DNA. The sample includes around 300,000 clones, with about 86% observed a single time. Clones ranked in the top ten supply about 10% of the sample.

General findings and caveats noted by the study authors: After vaccination, spike-specific CD8+ and CD4+ T cell responses were reported to show substantial breadth. Vaccine and placebo recipients had similar non-spike TCR breadth, a finding consistent with the vaccine containing only spike. Compared with placebo recipients, Ad26.COV2.S recipients showed higher spike-specific TCR breadth (P = 0.0014). The study was not powered for comparison of responses between vaccine doses or regimens. According to the authors, total T cell responses may have been underestimated by the TCR breadth and depth analyses.

The label giving this sample's treatment or condition can be read as: some 20 received Ad26.COV2.S at low or high dose, single or two shots; 5 received placebo; per-sample allocation not given. For vaccine and placebo recipients, repertoires were sequenced using samples collected on day 63 after the first injection. Between 29 July and 7 August 2020, Cohort 1b enrolled fewer than 30 adults aged 18-55 years at one site in Boston, USA. Ad26.COV2.S was a replication-incompetent adenovirus type 26 vector that expressed a prefusion-stabilized SARS-CoV-2 spike protein derived from the original Wuhan strain. CDR1 and CDR2 are read off the germline V gene as SQVTM and ANQGSEA. The cysteine opens and the phenylalanine closes a CDR3 of 14 amino acids. The sequence is cut down to CDR3 DNA, 42 bases in frame from base 1. V was cut back by 8 bases and J by 0 bases, leaving a gap of 14 bases between them. For this clone: Its antigen is unknown. Per-base quality was not reported, and no clone a single base away is much larger than it.

The chain employs TRBV29-1 and TRBJ1-5; 5 matching bases give a weak D call of TRBD1. The clonotype was recovered from a person between 18 and 65 years old who received the Ad26.COV2.S COVID-19 vaccine or a placebo. The material was peripheral blood, obtained in a trial of Ad26.COV2.S vaccine versus placebo. The DNA sequence is TGCAGCATCGCATCAGGGACTAGCAATCAGCCCCAGCATTTT. Its product reads: CSIASGTSNQPQHF.